The present entry profiles one T cell receptor (beta chain) with its context. The CDR3 consists of 16 residues. The germline V gene encodes CDR1 MNHEY and CDR2 SMNVEV (reference sequence). Trimming removed 4 bases from V and 6 bases from J; junction bases left unmatched: 10. The data are from a study of PD-L1 blockade in urothelial cancer. Across the study: Analysis of the blood was performed 3 weeks (second dose) and 6 weeks after treatment start.

The method was immunoSEQ multiplex PCR; TCRdb's version includes in-frame clones alone and lacks a portion of them. The table shows 100,000 or so clones, with approximately 91% occurring only once. Enrolled patients showed locally advanced or metastatic urothelial carcinoma. This TCR derives from an elderly woman with urothelial cancer. The source material was PBMCs, sampled around atezolizumab (anti-PD-L1) treatment. The chain recombines TRBV27 with TRBJ2-1; TRBD2 aligns across 9 bases. CDR3 nucleotides: TGTGCCAGCAGTTCGGTAGCGGGAGTCGTGGCCAATGAGCAGTTCTTC. It translates to CASSSVAGVVANEQFF.